Listed below are T cell receptor beta chains from one sample, sequenced in a study of cytomegalovirus exposure and HLA in healthy donors. Sequencing was performed with immunoSEQ multiplex PCR; in TCRdb, only in-frame clones are kept and a portion is missing. Among roughly 100,000 clones listed, 60% to 70% were seen once. Source material: PBMCs. The receptors come from a woman aged 50 to 60 in good health and CMV-seronegative. The CDR3 runs from the conserved cysteine through the conserved F or W.

TRBV9	CASSVATKGEGTYGYTF
TRBV14	CASSQDRVAGARETQYF
TRBV9	CASSPNSGAWETQYF
TRBV4-2	CASSQGGLAGGIGEQFF
TRBV6-6	CASSWGAGAAEAFF
TRBV23-1	CASSQSLPGGTGELFF
TRBV4-3	CASSQVADGWETQYF
TRBV7-3	CASSFGTDTQYF
TRBV9	CASSVGDRYNEQFF
TRBV29-1	CSVAPVGGQPQHF
TRBV30	CAWSVQVGQETQYF
TRBV18	CASSPVLLSAAFTEAFF
TRBV7-2	CASSFFGANVLTF
TRBV5-6	CASSTDSVNIQYF
TRBV7-2	CASSLIGTGEGQPQHF
TRBV21-1	CASSKLGTGVGEQYF
TRBV27	CASSWNRGNEQFF
TRBV27	CASSSDPGGMVYEQYF
TRBV7-8	CASSLVTGVQNTEAFF
TRBV19	CASSSQLENQPQHF
TRBV4-1	CASSQDYRGSGELFF
TRBV18	CASSPQGPQYF
TRBV9	CASSAQQGSSYEQYF
TRBV27	CASSWTGGSGANVLTF
TRBV2	CASSGDNYNEQFF
TRBV10-2	CASSESRQPRGETQYF
TRBV7-9	CASSLAPPLTGKGTDTQYF
TRBV15	CATRGEGVGSPLHF
TRBV5-1	CASSVQTTGELFF
TRBV5-4	CASSRGLAGPLEETQYF
TRBV2	CASSKTDFEANVLTF
TRBV15	CATSTQIAGGELFF
TRBV29-1	CSVQQGEAFF
TRBV28	CASSSQGWVKFETQYF
TRBV19	CASSKDRWDEQYF
TRBV5-1	CASSLGGQGGIYTEAFF
TRBV2	CASSALGQGYEQYF
TRBV6-6	CASSYPWDRGLREQYF
TRBV19	CASSIDLTAYEQYF
TRBV7-2	CASSSIPRDSRVGHTF
TRBV29-1	CSGLGLAGGYEQYF
TRBV7-3	CASSPVWSSYNEQFF
TRBV18	CASSPNDQRASVVFF
TRBV5-1	CASSSGTGGTYEQYF